Detailed here is one TCR beta chain. Its antigen is currently unknown. The data were obtained in a study of cytomegalovirus exposure and HLA in healthy donors. General study points: Diagnosis of cytomegalovirus status made by the classifier reportedly showed high specificity and sensitivity.

Germline V gene sequence: CDR1 LNHDA, CDR2 SQIVND (reference sequence). V was pared by 8 bases and J by 1 base, with 10 bases between. The CDR3 sequence is 13 residues long. Primers: 60 Vbeta forward and 13 Jbeta reverse. The method was immunoSEQ multiplex PCR; TCRdb's version includes in-frame clones alone and lacks a portion of them. This table holds about 96,000 clones, around 79% found once. This cohort consisted of healthy bone marrow donors. The chain uses TRBV19 and TRBJ2-3; D uncertain. This receptor was obtained from a woman in her seventies in good health and CMV-seropositive. Sequencing was done on a sample of PBMCs. The CDR3 is CASGRLRTDTQYF. The CDR3 DNA reads TGTGCCAGTGGAAGACTGCGCACAGATACGCAGTATTTT. Using reference TRBV19 and TRBJ2-3 for the parts outside the CDR3, the full variable domain is DGGITQSPKYLFRKEGQNVTLSCEQNLNHDAMYWYRQDPGQGLRLIYYSQIVNDFQKGDIAEGYSVSREKKESFPLTVTSAQKNPTAFYLCASGRLRTDTQYFGPGTRLTVL.